The source of this TCR beta chain is a study of response to subunit inactivated influenza vaccine. This clonotype was counted at least ten times. TCRdb recomputed calls from the RT-PCR reads with MiXCR, one row per CDR3 protein. Among fewer than 200,000 distinct CDR3 sequences listed, nearly 9.5% were seen once. The sample in question was non-naive T cells sorted from PBMCs, obtained on the day of vaccination. This receptor was obtained from a middle-aged man who received an inactivated influenza vaccine.

The CDR3 loop reads CASSLTGYNEQFF. In nucleotides, the CDR3 is TGTGCCAGCAGCCTAACAGGCTACAATGAGCAGTTCTTC. The chain links TRBV6-5 to TRBJ2-1, with D maybe TRBD1 (5 bases). Deletions cut 6 bases from V and 3 bases from J, with 9 bases between. CDR3 size: 13 residues. The germline V gene encodes CDR1 MNHEY and CDR2 SVGAGI.